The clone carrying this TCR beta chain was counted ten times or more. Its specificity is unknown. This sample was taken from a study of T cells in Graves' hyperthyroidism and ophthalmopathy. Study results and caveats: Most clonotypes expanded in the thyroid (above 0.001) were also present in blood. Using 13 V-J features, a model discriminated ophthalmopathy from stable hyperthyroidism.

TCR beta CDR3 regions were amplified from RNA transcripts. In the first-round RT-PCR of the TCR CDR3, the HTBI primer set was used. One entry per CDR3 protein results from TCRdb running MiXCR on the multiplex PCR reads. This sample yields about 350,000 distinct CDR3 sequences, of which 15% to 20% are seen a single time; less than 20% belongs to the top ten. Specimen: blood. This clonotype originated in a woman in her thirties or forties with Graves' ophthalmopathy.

DNA for the CDR3: TGTGCCAGCAGCTGGACAGGGGGGGACTATGGCTACACCTTC. Translated, it gives CASSWTGGDYGYTF. The gene calls are TRBV2 and TRBJ1-2; 10 bases are a match to TRBD1. This CDR3 is built from 14 residues. Germline-derived CDR1 and CDR2 are SNHLY and FYNNEI. V dropped 6 bases and J dropped 3; count of bases not matched to a gene: 4. Using reference TRBV2 and TRBJ1-2 for the parts outside the CDR3, the full variable domain is EPEVTQTPSHQVTQMGQEVILRCVPISNHLYFYWYRQILGQKVEFLVSFYNNEISEKSEIFDDQFSVERPDGSNFTLKIRSTKLEDSAMYFCASSWTGGDYGYTFGSGTRLTVV.